The sequence of this T cell receptor beta chain was determined in a study of shared clonotypes between healthy human individuals. Germline CDR1 reads SQVTM; CDR2 reads ANQGSEA. There are 13 residues in the CDR3. With 7 bases clipped from V and 5 bases from J, the junction kept 6 bases outside the gene matches. Assay used: immunoSEQ multiplex PCR; TCRdb lists only in-frame clones, some missing. The sample lists 450,000 to 500,000 clones, roughly four fifths occurring once. The sequenced material came from PBMCs. The clonotype was recovered from a woman in her thirties or forties in good health. Some clones in this sample may be carry-over from other donors' samples. V is TRBV29-1 and J is TRBJ2-1; 9 nucleotides align to TRBD1. Written as DNA, the CDR3 is TGCAGCGGGGGACAGGGCGTGGACAATGAGCAGTTCTTC. Translated, it gives CSGGQGVDNEQFF.